A single sample is the source of the 30 T cell receptor beta chains below, sequenced in a study of shared clonotypes between healthy human individuals (dated by TCRdb to about 2020). Library preparation was by the immunoSEQ multiplex PCR assay. TCRdb mirrors the immuneACCESS table, restricted to in-frame sequences. Some clones are absent from its copies; in checked studies, under half trace to an unresolved V gene, and the reason for the others is unknown. This sample holds 550,000 to 800,000 clones; around 91% were observed only once. The biggest ten clones account for roughly 36% of the sample. The sample consisted of memory CD8+ T cells from PBMCs. The sample's cell subset or site label, in plain terms: CD45RO+ cells pooled with CCR7-negative TemRA cells. The receptors come from a man aged 18 to 29 in good health. Some clones in this sample may be carry-over from other donors' samples.

J is TRBJ2-1 and V is TRBV13; the match to TRBD2 covers 7 bases. The CDR3 contains 15 residues. The ends lost 6 bases at V and 8 bases at J; junction bases unmatched: 13. Germline V gene data show CDR1 as PRHDT and CDR2 as FYEKMQ (reference sequence). CDR3: CASRAPSGRRDEQFF. CDR3 nucleotides: TGTGCCAGCAGGGCCCCTAGCGGCCGCAGGGATGAGCAGTTCTTC. The variable domain in full, completed from reference TRBV13 and TRBJ2-1, reads AAGVIQSPRHLIKEKRETATLKCYPIPRHDTVYWYQQGPGQDPQFLISFYEKMQSDKGSIPDRFSAQQFSDYHSELNMSSLELGDSALYFCASRAPSGRRDEQFFGPGTRLTVL.

About this clone itself: Germline and junction disagree at one end, which may indicate a read error. The rearrangement joins TRBV7-9 to TRBJ2-7; 9 bases map to TRBD1. Germline CDR1 and CDR2: SEHNR and FQNEAQ (reference sequence). This CDR3 is 15 amino acids long. This CDR3 reads CASSHEPGQGYEQYF. The CDR3 region has the DNA TGCGCCAGCAGCCATGAGCCGGGACAGGGTTACGAGCAGTACTTC.

This chain uses TRBV27 with TRBJ2-2; D is possibly TRBD2 (5 bases). Germline V CDR1 and CDR2: MNHEY, SMNVEV (reference sequence). This CDR3 is built from 15 residues. Between the trimmed V and J ends, which lost 6 bases and 2 bases, there was a span of 13 bases. CDR3 nucleotide sequence: TGTGCCAGCAGCGGTGAGGGATTCAACACCGGGGAGCTGTTTTTT. It is translated as CASSGEGFNTGELFF.

The sample holds a few counts of this clone. It may be a read error: a sequence one base away is much more abundant. The sample has other DNA sequences that encode this CDR3 too. The gene calls are TRBV6-1 and TRBJ1-3, with D hard to call. CDR3 length: 14 amino acids. Germline lookup yields CDR1 MNHNS and CDR2 SASEGT. V was trimmed by 2 bases and J by 1 base, leaving 6 bases between them. The CDR3 DNA follows: TGTGCCAGCAGTGAATGGGGTTCTGGAAACACCATATATTTT. Translated, it gives CASSEWGSGNTIYF.

The chain joins TRBV9 to TRBJ1-1; D is possibly TRBD1 (5 bases). Germline V CDR1 and CDR2: SGDLS, YYNGEE. This CDR3 comprises 19 residues. Between the trimmed V and J ends, which lost 1 base and 0 bases, there was a span of 22 bases. DNA of the CDR3: TGTGCCAGCAGCGTATCTACCGTTCCGGGACCCAACGTGAACACTGAAGCTTTCTTT. Its translation: CASSVSTVPGPNVNTEAFF.

V is TRBV27 and J is TRBJ2-3, with D possibly matching TRBD1 (6 bases). In germline, CDR1 is MNHEY, CDR2 SMNVEV (reference sequence). This CDR3 contains 17 residues. V was shortened by 5 bases and J by 3 bases, with 21 bases between the two germline ends. CDR3 nucleotide sequence: TGTGCCAGCAGTCTCCCCGATGGGGGCATCACAACAGATACGCAGTATTTT. Protein: CASSLPDGGITTDTQYF.

This chain connects TRBV28 to TRBJ2-1, with a possible D match to TRBD2 (6 bases). The ends were cut back, 8 bases at V and 1 base at J, with 9 bases in the middle. The CDR3 is 13 residues long. Germline CDR1 reads MDHEN; CDR2 reads SYDVKM. CDR3 in amino acids: CASRDSSYNEQFF. Written as DNA, the CDR3 is TGTGCCAGCCGGGACTCGTCCTACAATGAGCAGTTCTTC.

This rearrangement joins TRBV4-1 to TRBJ1-1, with 7 positions matching TRBD1. Per germline, CDR1 MGHRA and CDR2 YSYEKL. Germline trimming cut 5 bases from V and 5 bases from J; bases unmatched to any gene: 5. The CDR3 length is 13 residues. The CDR3 sequence is CASSEGQRTEAFF. The CDR3 DNA follows: TGCGCCAGCAGCGAGGGACAGAGGACTGAAGCTTTCTTT.

Notes on this clone: Other DNA sequences in this sample translate to the same CDR3. V and J are TRBV4-3 and TRBJ2-7; D ambiguous. The CDR3 is made up of 13 amino acids. Germline loops: CDR1 LGHNA, CDR2 YSLEER. Deletions cut 1 base from V and 3 bases from J, with 7 bases between. The CDR3 nucleotides are TGCGCCAGCAGCCAAGGGTCCGGCTACGAGCAGTACTTC. As protein: CASSQGSGYEQYF.

The chain couples TRBV29-1 to TRBJ1-3; 8 positions agree with TRBD1. Germline V gives CDR1 SQVTM, CDR2 ANQGSEA. CDR3 length: 14 residues. With 5 bases clipped from V and 3 bases from J, the junction kept 6 bases outside the gene matches. The DNA for the CDR3 is TGCAGCGTTCACGACAGGGGCATTGGAAACACCATATATTTT. Its protein product is CSVHDRGIGNTIYF.

This chain connects TRBV9 to TRBJ2-6; TRBD2 might be the D (5 bases). Trimming pared 0 bases from V and 1 base from J, leaving 11 bases between. The CDR3 spans 17 residues. Germline V lookup: CDR1 SGDLS, CDR2 YYNGEE. For the CDR3, the DNA is TGTGCCAGCAGCGTAGCGGACTTTGAATCTGGGGCCAACGTCCTGACTTTC. It is translated as CASSVADFESGANVLTF.

The genes are TRBV28 and TRBJ2-3, with 9 bases matching TRBD1. J lost 1 base, V lost 6 bases, and 2 bases had no gene match. There are 14 residues in the CDR3. The V gene's germline CDR1 is MDHEN and CDR2 SYDVKM. CDR3 DNA: TGTGCCAGCAGGAGACAGGGGGGCACAGATACGCAGTATTTT. Its protein product is CASRRQGGTDTQYF.

The chain combines TRBV4-2 with TRBJ2-6; D ambiguous. Between the trimmed V and J ends, which lost 2 bases and 0 bases, there was a span of 5 bases. Germline assignment: CDR1 LGHNA and CDR2 YNFKEQ. This CDR3 is 15 amino acids long. The CDR3 DNA reads TGTGCCAGCAGCCAAACCAACTCTGGGGCCAACGTCCTGACTTTC. Translating it yields CASSQTNSGANVLTF.

V gene TRBV2 combines with J gene TRBJ1-1; D is uncertain. Germline values: CDR1 SNHLY, CDR2 FYNNEI. Trimming left V 0 bases short and J 3 bases short, with 17 bases between. CDR3 length: 17 amino acids. CDR3 in DNA: TGTGCCAGCAGTGAAGCCGCAGAAGGAACCAAGCACACTGAAGCTTTCTTT. It yields the protein CASSEAAEGTKHTEAFF.

This chain uses TRBV5-6 with TRBJ2-7, with a possible D match to TRBD1 (5 bases). Germline V gives CDR1 SGHDT, CDR2 YYEEEE. Deletions cut 4 bases from V and 4 bases from J, with 15 bases between. The CDR3 runs 14 residues. CDR3 sequence (DNA): TGTGCCAGCAGCCTTGGTTCAGGGTCGTACGAGCAGTACTTC. Its protein is CASSLGSGSYEQYF.

The chain recombines TRBV28 with TRBJ1-2; TRBD1 matches 8 bases. Per the germline V gene, CDR1 is MDHEN and CDR2 is SYDVKM. V lost 6 bases, J lost 2 bases, and 5 bases stayed unmatched. This CDR3 has 14 residues. The CDR3 nucleotides read TGTGCCAGCAGCTGGACAGGGCCGAACTATGGCTACACCTTC. It encodes CASSWTGPNYGYTF.

The genes are TRBV28 and TRBJ2-7; TRBD2 matches at 10 bases. This CDR3 is built from 19 residues. V lost 7 bases, J lost 0 bases, and 18 bases stayed unmatched. The V gene's germline CDR1 is MDHEN and CDR2 SYDVKM. Here the CDR3 reads CASTTYGVDSGRSSYEQYF. CDR3 nucleotides: TGTGCCAGCACCACATACGGGGTGGATAGCGGGAGGAGCTCCTACGAGCAGTACTTC.

This sequence joins TRBV28 and TRBJ2-7; D is possibly TRBD2 (5 bases). In germline, CDR1 is MDHEN, CDR2 SYDVKM. Between the trimmed V and J ends, which lost 5 bases and 8 bases, there was a span of 10 bases. The CDR3 extends over 11 amino acids. In DNA, the CDR3 is TGTGCCAGCAGTAGACGGGAACAGCAGTACTTC. It codes for CASSRREQQYF.

The chain links TRBV5-5 to TRBJ1-2; TRBD1 aligns across 10 bases. The germline gives CDR1 SGHKS, CDR2 YYEKEE (reference sequence). J gave up 3 bases and V 5 bases, and 4 bases lay outside the gene matches. The CDR3 runs 14 residues. CDR3 sequence (DNA): TGTGCCAGCAGACGGACAGGGGGGGACTATGGCTACACCTTC. Protein: CASRRTGGDYGYTF.

The genes are TRBV29-1 and TRBJ2-1, with 9 bases identical to TRBD1. The length of the CDR3 is 16 residues. CDR1 is SQVTM, CDR2 ANQGSEA, per germline. Losses at the gene ends were 0 bases for V and 6 bases for J; bases not matched to a gene: 9. DNA of the CDR3: TGCAGCGTTGAAGATCACGACAGGGGGGCCCCCAATGAGCAGTTCTTC. It translates to CSVEDHDRGAPNEQFF.

The chain uses TRBV4-2 and TRBJ1-5; weak D call: TRBD1 (6 bases). Germline V gene data show CDR1 as LGHNA and CDR2 as YNFKEQ. The ends were cut back, 1 base at V and 0 bases at J, with 7 bases in the middle. The CDR3 spans 15 residues. The CDR3 DNA is TGTGCCAGCAGCCAAGCGGACAGTAGCAATCAGCCCCAGCATTTT. Translating gives CASSQADSSNQPQHF.

This clone showed up just a few times. The genes are TRBV27 and TRBJ2-7; a possible D gene is TRBD2 (6 bases). The CDR3 is made up of 13 amino acids. CDR1 is MNHEY, CDR2 SMNVEV, per germline (reference sequence). Trimming took off 4 bases at V and 5 bases at J, with 12 bases between the two ends. The CDR3 is CASSSGTSHEQYF. CDR3 DNA sequence: TGTGCCAGCAGTTCCGGGACTTCCCACGAGCAGTACTTC.

This chain connects TRBV13 to TRBJ1-4, with D possibly matching TRBD1 (5 bases). V lost 5 bases, J lost 8 bases, and 15 bases lay in between. CDR1 is PRHDT, CDR2 FYEKMQ, per germline (reference sequence). This CDR3 has 14 amino acids. The CDR3 DNA sequence: TGTGCCAGCAGCAAGGACGGGGGAGACGAAAAACTGTTTTTT. This sequence encodes CASSKDGGDEKLFF.

This chain links TRBV9 with TRBJ2-6, with D possibly TRBD1 on 6 matching bases. This CDR3 comprises 17 residues. V was clipped by 3 bases and J by 1 base, with 14 bases between them. The germline CDR1 and CDR2 sequences are SGDLS and YYNGEE. CDR3 nucleotides: TGTGCCAGCAGCGCCCCGTTTACAGGGTCTGGGGCCAACGTCCTGACTTTC. It specifies CASSAPFTGSGANVLTF. The variable domain in full, with the rest retrieved from reference TRBV9 and TRBJ2-6, is DSGVTQTPKHLITATGQRVTLRCSPRSGDLSVYWYQQSLDQGLQFLIQYYNGEERAKGNILERFSAQQFPDLHSELNLSSLELGDSALYFCASSAPFTGSGANVLTFGAGSRLTVL.

The genes are TRBV6-5 and TRBJ2-5; possibly TRBD1 for D (6 bases). CDR1 is MNHEY and CDR2 is SVGAGI in the germline V gene. This CDR3 has 14 amino acids. Trimming pared 2 bases from V and 1 base from J, leaving 8 bases between. The CDR3 here is CASSYGGPQETQYF. Written as DNA, the CDR3 is TGTGCCAGCAGTTACGGGGGCCCCCAAGAGACCCAGTACTTC.

The chain couples TRBV7-8 to TRBJ2-5; 7 nucleotides match TRBD1. The CDR3 has 15 residues. CDR1 is SGHVS, CDR2 FQNEAQ, per germline. The trim removed 5 bases at V and 4 bases at J, leaving 10 bases unmatched. This chain's CDR3 is CASSVPQGIGETQYF. The DNA of the CDR3 is TGTGCCAGCAGCGTACCACAGGGGATCGGAGAGACCCAGTACTTC.

This clone was observed once. The chain employs TRBV7-2 and TRBJ2-1, with 11 bases identical to TRBD2. V lost 2 bases, J lost 6 bases, and 9 bases stayed unmatched. The CDR3 runs 17 residues. The V gene's germline CDR1 is SGHTA and CDR2 FQGNSA. In DNA, the CDR3 is TGTGCCAGCAGCTTATTGGTTTACGGACTAGCGGGCAATGAGCAGTTCTTC. It translates to CASSLLVYGLAGNEQFF.

The chain couples TRBV5-1 to TRBJ2-7; 8 bases are a match to TRBD1. Per germline, CDR1 SGHRS and CDR2 YFSETQ. V lost 4 bases, J lost 1 base, and 4 bases stayed unmatched. The CDR3 runs 14 residues. Here the CDR3 DNA reads TGCGCCAGCAGCCCCAGGGACAGGTCCTACGAGCAGTACTTC. Amino acids: CASSPRDRSYEQYF. Combining the CDR3 with reference TRBV5-1 and TRBJ2-7 gives the whole variable domain KAGVTQTPRYLIKTRGQQVTLSCSPISGHRSVSWYQQTPGQGLQFLFEYFSETQRNKGNFPGRFSGRQFSNSRSEMNVSTLELGDSALYLCASSPRDRSYEQYFGPGTRLTVT.

V gene TRBV4-1 combines with J gene TRBJ2-7, with 8 nucleotides matching TRBD2. Germline CDR1 is MGHRA and CDR2 is YSYEKL. The CDR3 is 15 residues long. V dropped 1 base and J dropped 3; count of bases not matched to a gene: 5. CDR3 protein: CASSQASGGDYEQYF. For the CDR3, the DNA is TGCGCCAGCAGCCAAGCCTCGGGAGGGGACTACGAGCAGTACTTC.

This clone came up a few times. J is TRBJ2-7 and V is TRBV27; 7 nucleotides match TRBD1. This CDR3 has 15 residues. The germline V gene has CDR1 MNHEY and CDR2 SMNVEV (reference sequence). Unmatched junction bases numbered 4, after V lost 2 bases and J lost 0 bases. Here the CDR3 reads CASSLGWDSSYEQYF. The CDR3 DNA reads TGTGCCAGCAGTTTAGGATGGGACAGCTCCTACGAGCAGTACTTC.